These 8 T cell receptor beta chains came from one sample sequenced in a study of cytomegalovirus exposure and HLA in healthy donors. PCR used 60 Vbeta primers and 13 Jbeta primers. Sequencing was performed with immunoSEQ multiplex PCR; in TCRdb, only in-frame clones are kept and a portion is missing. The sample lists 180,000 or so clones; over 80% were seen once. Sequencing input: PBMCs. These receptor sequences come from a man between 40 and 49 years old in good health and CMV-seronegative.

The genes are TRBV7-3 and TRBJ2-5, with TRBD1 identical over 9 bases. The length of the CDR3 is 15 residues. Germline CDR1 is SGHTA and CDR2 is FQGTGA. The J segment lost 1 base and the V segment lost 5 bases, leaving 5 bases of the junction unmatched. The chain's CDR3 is CASSEGTGSQETQYF. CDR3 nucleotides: TGTGCCAGCAGCGAGGGGACAGGGAGCCAAGAGACCCAGTACTTC.

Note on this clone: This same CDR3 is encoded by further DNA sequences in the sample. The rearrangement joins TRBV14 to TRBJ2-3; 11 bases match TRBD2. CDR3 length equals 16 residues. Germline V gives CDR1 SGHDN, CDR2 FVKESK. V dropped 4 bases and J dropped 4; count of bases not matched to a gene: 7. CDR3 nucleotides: TGTGCCAGCAGCCCCCCCCGTAGCGGGAGGGCAGATACGCAGTATTTT. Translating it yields CASSPPRSGRADTQYF.

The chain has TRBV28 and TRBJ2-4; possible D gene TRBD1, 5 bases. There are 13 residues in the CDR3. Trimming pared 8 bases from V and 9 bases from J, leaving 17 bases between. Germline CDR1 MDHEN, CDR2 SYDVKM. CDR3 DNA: TGTGCCAGCTTCGACAGTTCTCTTGGCATTCAGTACTTC. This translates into CASFDSSLGIQYF. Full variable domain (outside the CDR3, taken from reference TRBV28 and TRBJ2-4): DVKVTQSSRYLVKRTGEKVFLECVQDMDHENMFWYRQDPGLGLRLIYFSYDVKMKEKGDIPEGYSVSREKKERFSLILESASTNQTSMYLCASFDSSLGIQYFGAGTRLSVL.

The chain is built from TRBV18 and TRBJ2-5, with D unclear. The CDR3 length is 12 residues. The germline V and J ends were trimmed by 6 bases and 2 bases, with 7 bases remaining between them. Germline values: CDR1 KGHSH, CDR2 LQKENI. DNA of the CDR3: TGTGCCAGCTCTGCTATTCAAGAGACCCAGTACTTC. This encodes CASSAIQETQYF.

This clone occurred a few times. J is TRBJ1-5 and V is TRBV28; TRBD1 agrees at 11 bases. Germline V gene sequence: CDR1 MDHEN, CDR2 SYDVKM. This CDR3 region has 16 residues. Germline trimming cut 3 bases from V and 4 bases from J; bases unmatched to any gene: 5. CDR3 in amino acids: CASSFPGQGGNQPQHF. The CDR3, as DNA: TGTGCCAGCAGTTTCCCGGGACAGGGGGGTAATCAGCCCCAGCATTTT.

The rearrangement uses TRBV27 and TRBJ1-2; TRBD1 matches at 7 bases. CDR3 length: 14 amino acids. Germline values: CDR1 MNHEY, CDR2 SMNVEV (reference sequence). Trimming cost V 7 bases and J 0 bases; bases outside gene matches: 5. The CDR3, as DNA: TGTGCCAGCAAGCGAGACAGGGCTAACTATGGCTACACCTTC. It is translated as CASKRDRANYGYTF.

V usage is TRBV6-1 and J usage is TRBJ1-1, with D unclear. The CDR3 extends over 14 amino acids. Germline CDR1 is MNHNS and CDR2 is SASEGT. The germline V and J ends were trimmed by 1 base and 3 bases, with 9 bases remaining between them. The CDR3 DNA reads TGTGCCAGCAGTGAAGGGGCCAGGTACACTGAAGCTTTCTTT. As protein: CASSEGARYTEAFF.

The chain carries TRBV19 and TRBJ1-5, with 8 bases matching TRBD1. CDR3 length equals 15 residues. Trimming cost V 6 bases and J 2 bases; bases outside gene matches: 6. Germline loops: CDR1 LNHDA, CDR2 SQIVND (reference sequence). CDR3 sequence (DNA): TGTGCCAGTAGAATCCAGGGGGCCGGCAATCAGCCCCAGCATTTT. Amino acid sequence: CASRIQGAGNQPQHF.